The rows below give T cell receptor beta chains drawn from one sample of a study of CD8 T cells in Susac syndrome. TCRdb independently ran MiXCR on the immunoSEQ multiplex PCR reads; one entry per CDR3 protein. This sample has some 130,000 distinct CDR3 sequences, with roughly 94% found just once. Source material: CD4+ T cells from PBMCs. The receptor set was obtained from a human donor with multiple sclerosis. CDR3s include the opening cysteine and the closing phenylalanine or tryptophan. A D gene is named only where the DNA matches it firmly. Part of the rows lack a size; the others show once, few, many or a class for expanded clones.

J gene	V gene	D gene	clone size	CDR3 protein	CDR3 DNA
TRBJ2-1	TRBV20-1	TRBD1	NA	CSGPGQAYNEQFF	TGCAGTGGCCCGGGACAGGCCTACAATGAGCAGTTCTTC
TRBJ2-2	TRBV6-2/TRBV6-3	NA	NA	CASRWPPNTGELFF	TGTGCTAGTAGGTGGCCCCCCAACACCGGGGAGCTGTTTTTT
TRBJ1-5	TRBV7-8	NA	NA	CASSPGDSTQPQHF	TGTGCCAGCAGTCCGGGAGACTCGACTCAGCCCCAGCATTTT
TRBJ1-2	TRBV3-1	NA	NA	CASSQEGVGSYGYTF	TGTGCCAGCAGCCAAGAAGGGGTAGGTAGCTATGGCTACACCTTC
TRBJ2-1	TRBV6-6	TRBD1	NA	CASSVQGNNEQFF	TGTGCCAGTAGCGTACAGGGGAACAATGAGCAGTTCTTC
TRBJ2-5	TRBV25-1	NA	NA	CASSETRQLQETQYF	TGTGCCAGCAGTGAAACCCGACAGTTACAAGAGACCCAGTACTTC
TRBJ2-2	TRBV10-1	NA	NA	CASSESLGSGELFF	TGCGCCAGCAGTGAGTCATTAGGGTCCGGGGAGCTGTTTTTT
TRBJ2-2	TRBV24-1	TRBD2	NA	CATSDSIAGGPWTGELFF	TGTGCCACCAGTGACTCCATAGCGGGAGGGCCATGGACCGGGGAGCTGTTTTTT
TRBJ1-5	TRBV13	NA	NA	CASSSGRNNQPQHF	TGTGCCAGCAGCTCCGGACGGAACAATCAGCCCCAGCATTTT
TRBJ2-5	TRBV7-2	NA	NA	CASSLGVKETQYF	TGTGCCAGCAGCTTGGGGGTTAAAGAGACCCAGTACTTC
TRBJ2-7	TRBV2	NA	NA	CASSENGEQSYEQYF	TGTGCCAGCAGTGAGAATGGAGAACAGTCCTACGAGCAGTACTTC
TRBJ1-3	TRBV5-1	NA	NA	CASSIDIYSGNTIYF	TGCGCCAGCAGCATTGACATTTACTCTGGAAACACCATATATTTT
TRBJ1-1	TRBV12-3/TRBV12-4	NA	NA	CASSPGRVRTEAFF	TGTGCCAGCAGTCCTGGGCGGGTTCGGACTGAAGCTTTCTTT
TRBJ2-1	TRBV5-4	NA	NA	CASSSPDNEQFF	TGTGCCAGCAGCTCCCCGGATAATGAGCAGTTCTTC
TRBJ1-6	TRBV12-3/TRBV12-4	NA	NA	CASRPTEVVTPLHF	TGTGCCAGCAGACCGACTGAGGTTGTTACACCCCTCCACTTT
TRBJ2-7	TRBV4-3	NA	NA	CASSQEVWGEQYF	TGCGCCAGCAGCCAAGAGGTTTGGGGTGAGCAGTACTTC
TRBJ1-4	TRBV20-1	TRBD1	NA	CSASPRGTNEKLFF	TGCAGTGCTAGTCCCAGGGGGACTAATGAAAAACTGTTTTTT
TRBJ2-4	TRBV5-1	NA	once	CASSLGAVALAKNIQYF	TGCGCCAGCAGCTTGGGAGCGGTCGCCTTGGCCAAAAACATTCAGTACTTC
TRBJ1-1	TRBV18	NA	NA	CASSPQDLPLNTEAFF	TGTGCCAGCTCACCACAAGACCTGCCATTGAACACTGAAGCTTTCTTT
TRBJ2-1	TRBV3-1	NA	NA	CASSQRGSYNEQFF	TGTGCCAGCAGCCAAAGGGGTTCCTACAATGAGCAGTTCTTC
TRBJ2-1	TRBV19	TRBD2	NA	CASSTGTSATYNEQFF	TGTGCCAGTAGTACCGGGACTAGCGCTACCTACAATGAGCAGTTCTTC
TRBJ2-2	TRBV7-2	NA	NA	CASSRDSISGELFF	TGTGCCAGCAGCCGGGACTCCATCTCCGGGGAGCTGTTTTTT
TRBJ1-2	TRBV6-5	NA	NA	CASSYQGTYGYTF	TGTGCCAGCAGTTACCAGGGTACCTATGGCTACACCTTC
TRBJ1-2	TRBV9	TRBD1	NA	CASSVAQDRGYGYTF	TGTGCCAGCAGCGTAGCTCAAGACAGGGGCTATGGCTACACCTTC
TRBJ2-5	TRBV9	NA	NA	CASSVAPRETQYF	TGTGCCAGCAGCGTAGCCCCACGGGAGACCCAGTACTTC
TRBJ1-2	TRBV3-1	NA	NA	CASSPPEGSSRLGYTF	TGTGCCAGCAGCCCCCCGGAGGGATCCTCTCGGCTCGGCTACACCTTC